Following are 28 T cell receptor beta chains from one sample sequenced in a study of T cell responses to AZD1222 COVID-19 vaccine. The method was immunoSEQ multiplex PCR; TCRdb's version includes in-frame clones alone and lacks a portion of them. The sample contains around 130,000 clones, 80% to 90% of which appear only once. The input for sequencing was peripheral blood, taken 28 days after the second AZD1222 dose. Receptor source: an adult who received the AZD1222 COVID-19 vaccine.

This chain links TRBV27 with TRBJ1-2; D uncertain. Germline lookup yields CDR1 MNHEY and CDR2 SMNVEV (reference sequence). There are 13 residues in the CDR3. Trimming stripped 7 bases from V and 5 bases from J, with 14 bases between. The CDR3 loop reads CASKRAGSYGYTF. The DNA of the CDR3 is TGTGCCAGCAAGAGGGCAGGTTCTTATGGCTACACCTTC.

The chain uses TRBV7-9 and TRBJ2-2; 8 bases align to TRBD2. V dropped 6 bases and J dropped 0; count of bases not matched to a gene: 3. The CDR3 consists of 15 residues. Looked up from germline, CDR1 is SEHNR and CDR2 is FQNEAQ (reference sequence). The CDR3 coding sequence is TGTGCCAGCAGGACTAGCGAGCCGAACACCGGGGAGCTGTTTTTT. Amino acid sequence: CASRTSEPNTGELFF.

J is TRBJ2-5 and V is TRBV18; TRBD2 agrees at 8 bases. The J segment lost 3 bases and the V segment lost 2 bases, leaving 8 bases of the junction unmatched. The CDR3 is 16 residues long. Germline CDR1 KGHSH, CDR2 LQKENI. As DNA, the CDR3 is TGTGCCAGCTCACCAGTTGGGGCGGGAGGAGAAGAGACCCAGTACTTC. As protein: CASSPVGAGGEETQYF.

V is TRBV18 and J is TRBJ1-5, with 10 bases fitting TRBD1. CDR3 size: 15 residues. Germline values: CDR1 KGHSH, CDR2 LQKENI. V shed 4 bases, J shed 5 bases, and the junction held 5 bases outside the gene matches. The CDR3 DNA sequence: TGTGCCAGCTCACAAGGGACAGGGGAGGATCAGCCCCAGCATTTT. As protein: CASSQGTGEDQPQHF.

The rearrangement uses TRBV18 and TRBJ1-5, with D maybe TRBD1 (5 bases). V shed 0 bases and J shed 2 bases, with 14 bases lying between them. Germline V gives CDR1 KGHSH, CDR2 LQKENI. The CDR3 is made up of 17 amino acids. The CDR3 nucleotides are TGTGCCAGCTCACCACCCGGGTTGGGGGTTGGCAATCAGCCCCAGCATTTT. Translation gives CASSPPGLGVGNQPQHF.

V is TRBV10-3 and J is TRBJ2-5, with 8 bases fitting TRBD2. The germline CDR1 and CDR2 sequences are ENHRY and SYGVKD. The CDR3 consists of 16 residues. V gave up 6 bases and J gave up 4 bases; unmatched junction bases: 13. The CDR3 here is CAISGGAGVSTETQYF. The CDR3 DNA is TGTGCCATCAGCGGCGGAGCGGGGGTTTCGACAGAGACCCAGTACTTC.

The V call is TRBV11-2, the J call TRBJ2-6; D is uncertain. This CDR3 contains 14 residues. Deletions cut 4 bases from V and 3 bases from J, with 7 bases between. Germline lookup yields CDR1 SGHAT and CDR2 FQNNGV. In nucleotides, the CDR3 is TGTGCCAGCAGCTCCCGAGGTGGGGCCAACGTCCTGACTTTC. It specifies CASSSRGGANVLTF.

The chain uses TRBV25-1 and TRBJ2-4, with 8 bases lining up with TRBD1. The CDR3 totals 14 residues. With 3 bases clipped from V and 8 bases from J, the junction kept 6 bases outside the gene matches. The V gene's germline CDR1 is MGHDK and CDR2 SYGVNS. The CDR3 nucleotides are TGTGCCAGCAGTGAGTCGGGACAGGAGGACATTCAGTACTTC. This codes for CASSESGQEDIQYF.

This chain connects TRBV25-1 to TRBJ1-4; TRBD1 might be the D (5 bases). CDR3 length: 13 amino acids. Trimming cost V 6 bases and J 8 bases, with 13 bases left between them. Germline lookup yields CDR1 MGHDK and CDR2 SYGVNS. Here the CDR3 reads CASRGEGSEKLFF. Here the CDR3 DNA reads TGTGCCAGCAGGGGGGAGGGTTCCGAAAAACTGTTTTTT. The full variable domain, rest sourced from reference TRBV25-1 and TRBJ1-4, is EADIYQTPRYLVIGTGKKITLECSQTMGHDKMYWYQQDPGMELHLIHYSYGVNSTEKGDLSSESTVSRIRTEHFPLTLESARPSHTSQYLCASRGEGSEKLFFGSGTQLSVL.

V is TRBV5-5 and J is TRBJ1-1, with D tentatively TRBD1 (6 bases). This CDR3 is built from 14 residues. The V gene lost 2 bases and the J gene lost 3 bases, with 11 bases spanning the gap. CDR1 and CDR2 (germline): SGHKS, YYEKEE (reference sequence). The CDR3 loop reads CASSFQGRDTEAFF. CDR3 in DNA: TGTGCCAGCAGCTTCCAGGGGAGGGACACTGAAGCTTTCTTT. Complete variable domain (other parts from reference TRBV5-5 and TRBJ1-1): DAGVTQSPTHLIKTRGQQVTLRCSPISGHKSVSWYQQVLGQGPQFIFQYYEKEERGRGNFPDRFSARQFPNYSSELNVNALLLGDSALYLCASSFQGRDTEAFFGQGTRLTVV.

This chain joins TRBV5-1 and TRBJ1-6; a possible D gene is TRBD1 (6 bases). Germline V gene sequence: CDR1 SGHRS, CDR2 YFSETQ. The CDR3 consists of 18 residues. V lost 0 bases and J 6 bases, leaving 19 bases between the germline ends. CDR3 residues: CASSLAGAGNVFNSPLHF. CDR3 DNA sequence: TGCGCCAGCAGCTTGGCGGGGGCAGGGAACGTTTTTAATTCACCCCTCCACTTT.

The rearrangement uses TRBV19 and TRBJ1-1; D unresolved. The germline V gene has CDR1 LNHDA and CDR2 SQIVND (reference sequence). The CDR3 length is 16 residues. Trimming removed 3 bases at V and 2 bases at J, with 16 bases between. The CDR3: CASSIFGEARNTEAFF. CDR3 nucleotides: TGTGCCAGTAGTATTTTCGGAGAGGCGAGAAACACTGAAGCTTTCTTT.

V gene TRBV7-3 combines with J gene TRBJ1-1; no definite D call. This CDR3 is built from 15 residues. The germline V gene encodes CDR1 SGHTA and CDR2 FQGTGA. Trimming pared 0 bases from V and 0 bases from J, leaving 8 bases between. DNA for the CDR3: TGTGCCAGCAGCTTAACGGCCGCGTTGAACACTGAAGCTTTCTTT. Translated: CASSLTAALNTEAFF.

V usage is TRBV29-1 and J usage is TRBJ1-1; tentative D call: TRBD1 (5 bases). The ends were cut back, 6 bases at V and 0 bases at J, with 17 bases in the middle. This CDR3 region has 15 residues. In germline, CDR1 is SQVTM, CDR2 ANQGSEA. CDR3 coding DNA: TGCAGCGTGAACTCAGGGTGGGGGATGAACACTGAAGCTTTCTTT. Translating gives CSVNSGWGMNTEAFF.

The V gene is TRBV5-8, the J gene TRBJ1-6; D remains ambiguous. Germline V gene sequence: CDR1 SGHTS, CDR2 YDEGEE. V shed 1 base and J shed 9 bases, with 14 bases lying between them. The CDR3 has 15 amino acids. The CDR3 here is CASSLKAGLGSPLHF. CDR3 sequence (DNA): TGTGCCAGCAGCTTGAAAGCTGGGTTGGGTTCACCCCTCCACTTT.

The chain links TRBV6-5 to TRBJ1-5; possible D gene TRBD1, 6 bases. Trimming removed 2 bases from V and 0 bases from J, with 8 bases in between. Germline V gives CDR1 MNHEY, CDR2 SVGAGI. The CDR3 sequence is 15 residues long. The CDR3 is CASSYNRASNQPQHF. The CDR3 DNA follows: TGTGCCAGCAGTTACAACAGGGCTAGCAATCAGCCCCAGCATTTT.

This rearrangement joins TRBV2 to TRBJ1-1; a weak D match, TRBD1 (5 bases). The CDR3 runs to 11 residues. The V gene's germline CDR1 is SNHLY and CDR2 FYNNEI. Between the trimmed V and J ends, which lost 6 bases and 10 bases, there was a span of 12 bases. CDR3 DNA sequence: TGTGCCAGCAGGGGGGATGCGGCAGCTTTCTTT. Translated: CASRGDAAAFF.

This clone was seen once. The chain employs TRBV7-9 and TRBJ2-7; D is possibly TRBD1 (6 bases). Trimming pared 4 bases from V and 7 bases from J, leaving 17 bases between. In germline, CDR1 is SEHNR, CDR2 FQNEAQ (reference sequence). CDR3 length equals 14 residues. CDR3 DNA: TGTGCCAGCAGCTCAGGGGCCGCATCCCTTGAGCAGTACTTC. Translated, it gives CASSSGAASLEQYF.

This sequence joins TRBV6-5 and TRBJ1-2; TRBD1 agrees at 9 bases. The germline CDR1 and CDR2 sequences are MNHEY and SVGAGI. V lost 7 bases to trimming and J lost 4 bases; unmatched junction nucleotides: 10. CDR3 size: 15 residues. The CDR3 sequence is CASKDHRGLLYGYTF. The CDR3 DNA reads as TGTGCCAGCAAAGACCACAGGGGGCTCCTCTATGGCTACACCTTC.

The V call is TRBV5-8, the J call TRBJ2-7, with D perhaps TRBD2 (6 bases). V shed 1 base and J shed 6 bases, with 17 bases lying between them. CDR3 size: 15 residues. Germline V gives CDR1 SGHTS, CDR2 YDEGEE. The CDR3 is CASSLRIAGSGEQYF. CDR3 nucleotides: TGTGCCAGCAGCTTGCGGATCGCGGGATCGGGCGAGCAGTACTTC.

This chain connects TRBV30 to TRBJ1-1; the D gene is possibly TRBD1 (6 bases). Looked up from germline, CDR1 is GTSNPN and CDR2 is SVGIG (reference sequence). The CDR3 runs 13 residues. V was trimmed by 2 bases and J by 5 bases, leaving 12 bases between them. The CDR3 protein is CAWSTLRGTEAFF. The CDR3 nucleotides read TGTGCCTGGAGTACACTCAGGGGAACTGAAGCTTTCTTT.

The chain carries TRBV12-2 and TRBJ2-3; the table's D call TRBD2 went unverified against the DNA. TRBV12-2 is a listed pseudogene. The CDR3 loop spans 17 amino acids. The CDR3 nucleotides are TGTGCAAGTCGCTTAGCGGGGACTAGCGGGAGGATAGATACGCAGTATTTT. It encodes CASRLAGTSGRIDTQYF.

The chain links TRBV18 to TRBJ1-1, with D hard to call. This CDR3 contains 16 residues. Germline V gene sequence: CDR1 KGHSH, CDR2 LQKENI. Trimming removed 4 bases from V and 1 base from J, with 16 bases in between. The CDR3 protein is CASSQNAGRANTEAFF. The DNA of the CDR3 is TGTGCCAGCTCACAGAACGCGGGCCGCGCGAACACTGAAGCTTTCTTT.

The CDR3 DNA sequence: TGTGCCAGCAGCTTAGCGGGACTCCCTTTTCATGAGCAGTTCTTC. Translating it yields CASSLAGLPFHEQFF. V and J are TRBV7-2 and TRBJ2-1, with D maybe TRBD2 (6 bases). The CDR3 covers 15 residues. V was pared by 0 bases and J by 8 bases, with 14 bases between. Germline CDR1 SGHTA, CDR2 FQGNSA.

The rearrangement joins TRBV4-3 to TRBJ2-3; D might be TRBD1 (5 bases). Trimming cost V 3 bases and J 3 bases, with 7 bases left between them. Germline CDR1 reads LGHNA; CDR2 reads YSLEER. This CDR3 is built from 13 residues. The CDR3 bases are TGCGCCAGCAGCCACACAGGTACAGATACGCAGTATTTT. Its protein product is CASSHTGTDTQYF.

The V and J genes are TRBV7-9 and TRBJ2-5, with TRBD2 matching 14 bases. The CDR3 extends over 19 amino acids. The J segment lost 2 bases and the V segment lost 5 bases, leaving 13 bases of the junction unmatched. CDR1 is SEHNR and CDR2 is FQNEAQ in the germline V gene (reference sequence). Here the CDR3 reads CASSPRLAGGLSSQETQYF. The CDR3 DNA sequence: TGTGCCAGCAGCCCTCGACTAGCGGGAGGGCTGAGCTCACAAGAGACCCAGTACTTC.

The genes are TRBV3-1 (or the pseudogene TRBV3-2) and TRBJ2-2; 7 positions match TRBD1. The CDR3 consists of 17 residues. The germline V gene encodes CDR1 LGHDT and CDR2 YNNKEL (reference sequence). J was trimmed by 5 bases and V by 1 base; bases with no gene match: 10. In nucleotides, the CDR3 is TGTGCCAGCAGCCAAGGGGAAGACAGGGAAAGGACCGGGGAGCTGTTTTTT. This sequence encodes CASSQGEDRERTGELFF.

This chain uses TRBV19 with TRBJ1-2, with 7 positions matching TRBD1. This CDR3 comprises 15 residues. Germline V gene sequence: CDR1 LNHDA, CDR2 SQIVND (reference sequence). After removal of 2 bases from V and 3 bases from J, the junction contained 6 bases not matched to a gene. The CDR3 here is CASSIRQGSDYGYTF. Here the CDR3 DNA reads TGTGCCAGTAGTATACGACAGGGCTCCGACTATGGCTACACCTTC.